The rows below give T cell receptor beta chains drawn from one sample of a study of T cell responses to AZD1222 COVID-19 vaccine. The protocol was immunoSEQ multiplex PCR, while the TCRdb copy is restricted to in-frame clones and leaves out a portion. This table holds about 100,000 clones, about 87% found once. The input for sequencing was peripheral blood, taken on day 0 of MenACWY control vaccination. Source of these receptors: an adult in good health. The CDR3 runs from the conserved cysteine through the conserved F or W. D genes are given only for firm matches. Some rows mark clone size as missing; the rest say once, few, many or name a class of expanded clone.

j_call d_call v_call cdr3_length clone_size cdr3_aa cdr3_nt
TRBJ1-5 . TRBV7-9 16 . CASSSTTWGPNQPQHF TGTGCCAGCAGCTCCACAACCTGGGGCCCCAATCAGCCCCAGCATTTT
TRBJ2-5 TRBD2 TRBV4-1 14 . CASSQARDYRTQYF TGCGCCAGCAGCCAAGCGCGGGACTACCGGACCCAGTACTTC
TRBJ1-1 . TRBV7-3 12 . CASSLMGQEAFF TGTGCCAGCAGCTTAATGGGCCAGGAAGCTTTCTTT
TRBJ1-5 . TRBV30 14 once CAWSVGQINQPQHF TGTGCCTGGAGTGTGGGGCAGATCAATCAGCCCCAGCATTTT
TRBJ2-7 TRBD2 TRBV28 16 . CASSGPGSGSSYEQYF TGTGCCAGCAGTGGCCCGGGGAGCGGGAGCTCCTACGAGCAGTACTTC
TRBJ2-5 . TRBV7-9 14 . CASSPGTRVETQYF TGTGCCAGCAGCCCAGGGACAAGGGTGGAGACCCAGTACTTC
TRBJ2-5 TRBD2 TRBV5-1 16 . CASSPLGLAGGETQYF TGCGCCAGCAGCCCACTGGGACTAGCGGGAGGAGAGACCCAGTACTTC
TRBJ2-2 . TRBV18 13 . CASSRILTGELFF TGTGCCAGCTCAAGGATCCTCACCGGGGAGCTGTTTTTT
TRBJ1-5 . TRBV12-3/TRBV12-4 13 . CASSWGPNQPQHF TGTGCCAGCAGCTGGGGCCCCAATCAGCCCCAGCATTTT
TRBJ1-3 . TRBV3-1/TRBV3-2 15 . CASSQLPTPADTIYF TGTGCCAGCAGCCAACTTCCAACCCCAGCGGACACCATATATTTT
TRBJ1-5 TRBD1 TRBV19 15 . CATGQGAVGNQPQHF TGTGCCACGGGACAGGGGGCGGTTGGCAATCAGCCCCAGCATTTT
TRBJ2-3 TRBD2 TRBV5-8 18 . CASSPLGAGDKLADTQYF TGTGCCAGCAGCCCACTTGGAGCGGGGGATAAGTTGGCAGATACGCAGTATTTT